This passage covers 18 T cell receptor beta chains from one sample sequenced in a study of T cell repertoires and HLA-DP antigens. Assay: immunoSEQ multiplex PCR; the TCRdb copy retains only in-frame clones and omits some. The sample has over 60,000 clones; roughly 78% are singletons. What these receptors recognize is not known. Source material: CD4+ T cells from PBMCs. Receptors originate from a man aged 55 to 70 in good health and CMV-seronegative.

The J gene is TRBJ1-2, the V gene TRBV30, with 7 bases lining up with TRBD1. J lost 4 bases, V lost 2 bases, and 1 base had no gene match. The CDR3 is 12 amino acids. Germline-derived CDR1 and CDR2 are GTSNPN and SVGIG (reference sequence). CDR3 nucleotide sequence: TGTGCCTGGAGTCGGGACAGCTATGGCTACACCTTC. It specifies CAWSRDSYGYTF.

The V and J genes are TRBV7-2 and TRBJ2-1; 7 bases match TRBD2. V shed 5 bases and J 13 bases; nucleotides not matched to a gene: 8. This CDR3 contains 12 residues. The germline CDR1 and CDR2 sequences are SGHTA and FQGNSA. The chain's CDR3 is CASSRERDGQFF. In DNA, the CDR3 is TGTGCCAGCAGCCGTGAGCGGGACGGACAGTTCTTC.

The V call is TRBV18, the J call TRBJ1-1; no firm D call. The ends were cut back, 2 bases at V and 3 bases at J, with 7 bases in the middle. There are 13 residues in the CDR3. Germline V gene data show CDR1 as KGHSH and CDR2 as LQKENI. CDR3: CASSPGVDTEAFF. CDR3 sequence (DNA): TGTGCCAGCTCACCAGGGGTTGACACTGAAGCTTTCTTT.

This chain uses TRBV11-3 with TRBJ1-3; the D is unclear. The CDR3 has 12 amino acids. Trimming pared 4 bases from V and 7 bases from J, leaving 8 bases between. CDR1 and CDR2 (germline): SGHNT, YENEEA. The CDR3 DNA reads as TGTGCCAGCAGCTCTGGAAGGAACACCATATATTTT. Its translation: CASSSGRNTIYF. Looking up the rest from reference TRBV11-3 and TRBJ1-3 gives the full variable domain: EAGVVQSPRYKIIEKKQPVAFWCNPISGHNTLYWYLQNLGQGPELLIRYENEEAVDDSQLPKDRFSAERLKGVDSTLKIQPAELGDSAVYLCASSSGRNTIYFGEGSWLTVV.

This chain links TRBV10-3 with TRBJ2-1; tentatively, D is TRBD1 (5 bases). Germline CDR1 and CDR2: ENHRY and SYGVKD. This CDR3 is built from 15 residues. The V gene lost 5 bases and the J gene lost 0 bases, with 11 bases spanning the gap. The CDR3 sequence is CAISPLDSSYNEQFF. CDR3 in DNA: TGTGCCATCAGTCCCCTAGACAGCTCCTACAATGAGCAGTTCTTC.

The chain carries TRBV6-1 and TRBJ1-5; D is uncertain. This CDR3 is built from 14 residues. The germline CDR1 and CDR2 sequences are MNHNS and SASEGT. Trimming removed 6 bases at V and 4 bases at J, with 13 bases between. CDR3 sequence reads: CASRALTTNQPQHF. Here the CDR3 DNA reads TGTGCCAGCAGGGCCCTGACTACAAATCAGCCCCAGCATTTT.

The gene calls are TRBV18 and TRBJ1-3, with D possibly TRBD1 on 6 matching bases. The V end was cut by 4 bases, the J end by 0 bases, with 10 bases between. Germline CDR1 reads KGHSH; CDR2 reads LQKENI. This CDR3 is built from 15 residues. CDR3 nucleotides: TGTGCCAGCTCACGAGGGACAAACTCTGGAAACACCATATATTTT. Its translation is CASSRGTNSGNTIYF.

The rearrangement uses TRBV9 and TRBJ2-4, with TRBD1 matching over 8 bases. Germline CDR1 and CDR2: SGDLS and YYNGEE. The CDR3 runs to 18 residues. The ends lost 3 bases at V and 3 bases at J; junction bases unmatched: 14. Here the CDR3 DNA reads TGTGCCAGCAGCGCTGACGTTTCAGGGGGCGCAGGCAAAAACATTCAGTACTTC. Translated, it gives CASSADVSGGAGKNIQYF.

The CDR3 DNA follows: TGTGCCAGTAGTATAGATAAGGGGGGCATCGTTGCTCGTGGCTACACCTTC. Its translation is CASSIDKGGIVARGYTF. The chain couples TRBV19 to TRBJ1-2; D possibly corresponds to TRBD1 (6 bases). The V and J ends lost 0 bases and 7 bases respectively, with 21 bases between them. The CDR3 spans 17 residues. Germline loops: CDR1 LNHDA, CDR2 SQIVND (reference sequence).

The V and J genes are TRBV9 and TRBJ2-3; 8 bases map to TRBD2. Trimming took 4 bases from V and 10 from J; bases not matched to a gene: 11. Germline loops: CDR1 SGDLS, CDR2 YYNGEE. The CDR3 extends over 14 amino acids. Here the CDR3 DNA reads TGTGCCAGCAGCTCTAGCCCGTCTAGCGGGTCGCAGTATTTT. This encodes CASSSSPSSGSQYF.

The chain carries TRBV5-1 and TRBJ2-2; D perhaps matches TRBD2 (6 bases). V lost 0 bases to trimming and J lost 2 bases, with 11 bases between them. The CDR3 sequence is 16 residues long. CDR1 and CDR2 (germline): SGHRS, YFSETQ. The chain's CDR3 is CASSLARRGNTGELFF. CDR3 nucleotide sequence: TGCGCCAGCAGCTTGGCACGGAGGGGAAACACCGGGGAGCTGTTTTTT.

The chain is built from TRBV28 and TRBJ2-7, with 7 bases identical to TRBD2. The CDR3 is 16 residues long. J gave up 2 bases and V 0 bases, and 7 bases lay outside the gene matches. From germline, CDR1 is MDHEN and CDR2 SYDVKM. The CDR3 DNA sequence: TGTGCCAGCAGTTTATGGGGGGGGACGGGGACCTACGAGCAGTACTTC. Encoded protein: CASSLWGGTGTYEQYF.

CDR3 amino acids: CASSPRTNTGELFF. Here the CDR3 DNA reads TGTGCCAGCAGCCCGCGAACAAACACCGGGGAGCTGTTTTTT. V gene TRBV5-4 combines with J gene TRBJ2-2; D gene ambiguous. The germline V gene has CDR1 SGHNT and CDR2 YYREEE (reference sequence). The CDR3 sequence is 14 residues long. The V end was cut by 4 bases, the J end by 2 bases, with 9 bases between.

This chain joins TRBV7-2 and TRBJ2-3; D not certain. Germline V lookup: CDR1 SGHTA, CDR2 FQGNSA. The CDR3 runs 14 residues. Trimming took 5 bases from V and 4 from J, leaving 13 bases between them. CDR3 sequence (DNA): TGTGCCAGCAGCGGGCGGAACGGGCCAGATACGCAGTATTTT. It encodes CASSGRNGPDTQYF.

The chain uses TRBV19 and TRBJ2-5, with no clear D. The germline V and J ends were trimmed by 3 bases and 5 bases, with 10 bases remaining between them. The length of the CDR3 is 13 residues. Germline values: CDR1 LNHDA, CDR2 SQIVND (reference sequence). CDR3 in DNA: TGTGCCAGTAGTATCCCCCGCGCGGAGACCCAGTACTTC. Its protein product is CASSIPRAETQYF. Looking up the rest from reference TRBV19 and TRBJ2-5 gives the full variable domain: DGGITQSPKYLFRKEGQNVTLSCEQNLNHDAMYWYRQDPGQGLRLIYYSQIVNDFQKGDIAEGYSVSREKKESFPLTVTSAQKNPTAFYLCASSIPRAETQYFGPGTRLLVL.

The chain carries TRBV7-9 and TRBJ2-3; 7 positions agree with TRBD1. J gave up 7 bases and V 5 bases, and 6 bases lay outside the gene matches. Germline CDR1 and CDR2: SEHNR and FQNEAQ (reference sequence). This CDR3 has 13 residues. CDR3 in DNA: TGTGCCAGCAGCGCTGGGACAGTCCATACGCAGTATTTT. Residues: CASSAGTVHTQYF.

The gene calls are TRBV12-5 and TRBJ2-1; 8 nucleotides agree with TRBD2. The CDR3 loop spans 15 amino acids. V lost 3 bases to trimming and J lost 7 bases; unmatched junction nucleotides: 8. Looked up from germline, CDR1 is LGHNT and CDR2 is FRNRAP. This chain's CDR3 is CASGLGAGVGNEQFF. CDR3 sequence (DNA): TGTGCTAGTGGTTTAGGAGCGGGAGTGGGGAATGAGCAGTTCTTC.

This sequence joins TRBV7-8 and TRBJ2-2, with a possible D match to TRBD2 (6 bases). The V and J ends lost 1 base and 1 base respectively, with 10 bases between them. The CDR3 has 16 residues. In germline, CDR1 is SGHVS, CDR2 FQNEAQ. The CDR3: CASSLGVGGNTGELFF. The CDR3 nucleotides are TGTGCCAGCAGCTTAGGAGTCGGGGGGAACACCGGGGAGCTGTTTTTT.